The present T cell receptor (beta chain) was sequenced within a study of beta chain features in type 1 diabetes (dated by TCRdb to the late 2010s). Background on the whole study: Mean age, gender distribution, total cell number and subset yield did not differ between patients and healthy donors. A total of 107,917,701 sorted cells were examined across all samples, and RNA yield correlated strongly with the number of cells per subset. In the study, recently diagnosed type 1 diabetes patients and matched healthy donors were compared on the TCRB repertoires of their sorted circulating CD4+ T cell subsets. Whereas all 28 donors provided naive and central memory subsets, regulatory and stem cell-like memory subsets were isolated from just 8 patients and about 8 healthy donors. General conclusions and limits of the study: Because small numbers of individuals were included in the HLA sub-analyses, any influence of HLA type on TCRB rearrangement was left unresolved. PCR might favor shorter templates, but patient and control samples were amplified and corrected together, so any skew would affect both groups equally. A moderate but significant shortening of TCRB CDR3 length was observed in type 1 diabetes patients in all four CD4+ subsets. Patients with type 1 diabetes made fewer insertions and deleted more nucleotides at VDJ recombination sites, implying thymic rearrangement abnormalities. Sequencing cDNA rather than genomic DNA could over-represent highly expressing activated cells, although activation and CD3 levels did not differ between groups. Naive, central memory and regulatory TCRB repertoires appeared to be more similar among patients than among healthy donors.

Worth noting for this clone: Its antigen remains undetermined. No much larger clone is present one base from it, and per-base qualities are unavailable.

The High Capacity cDNA Reverse Transcription Kit was used to reverse transcribe all of the isolated RNA, meaning that expressed TCRB transcripts were what got sequenced. Deep immunoSEQ sequencing was performed on naive, central memory and regulatory T cell samples, with an average of around 3.4 million total reads per sample. Sorted cells were lysed in RLT buffer, and RNA was extracted using DNase-treated RNeasy Micro or Mini kits according to cell number. Each cell subset was processed on its own to prevent cross-contamination, while patient and healthy donor samples were processed together. The immunoSEQ multiplex PCR was used to amplify TCRB sequences from cDNA, generating 87-bp fragments that spanned the CDR3 region. The amplicons were sequenced using the Illumina HiSeq platform. The authors processed their data as follows. Synthetic template baselines were used to correct PCR bias computationally, reads within Hamming distance 2 were collapsed, and singletons that could not be merged were discarded. Reads were aligned against IMGT so that V, D and J genes, CDR3 length and insertions or deletions at six rearrangement sites could be assigned. Clonotype counts were normalized to sorted cell number within each subset before computing true diversity and Gini coefficients with the tcR R package. The overlap coefficient, calculated on TCRB nucleotide sequences, was used to quantify repertoire sharing. In its TCRdb copy, this immuneACCESS table keeps in-frame sequences only and misses some clones. Where compared with another copy, unresolved V genes explain less than half of these, and the others have no known cause. V, J and clone size reflect that table, while D and trimming were determined from the DNA. Within this sample are about 370,000 clones, with 8.5% to 10% of them counted one time only. The ten largest clones capture roughly 0.6% of the sample.

The CDR3 holds 15 amino acids from the cysteine to the phenylalanine. The DNA shown is the 45-base CDR3, in frame from base 1. The germline V and J ends show losses of 0 bases and 6 bases respectively, and no gene match explains 3 bases of the junction. CDR1 and CDR2, looked up from the germline V gene (reference sequence), are SGHNT and YYREEE. From each donor, a single peripheral blood sample of 95 to 150 mL on average was drawn into heparinised tubes. A BD FACSAria II was used to sort naive, central memory, regulatory and stem cell-like memory CD4+ T cells with a panel that included CD45RO, CCR7, CD25, CD127, CD95 and CD27. Purity was above 98% for every sorted population. Right away, PBMCs were isolated by Lymphoprep density gradient centrifugation and were stained directly, with no culture step. So that batch effects would be minimized, each experiment stained and sorted samples in pairs, pairing one healthy donor with one patient.

The V and J genes are TRBV5-4 and TRBJ1-4, with 9 junctional bases fitting TRBD1. The sample consisted of central memory CD4+ T cells from blood. This clonotype was sampled from a man aged 30-40 years with type 1 diabetes. The CDR3 region reads CASSLAQGAYEKLFF. At the DNA level, the sequence is TGTGCCAGCAGCTTGGCACAGGGGGCGTATGAAAAACTGTTTTTT.